Listed here is a single TCR beta chain. All enrollees were about 18 to 89 years old and from about two dozen US areas. Clinical history reported by participants formed the basis on which cohorts were assigned. The V gene lost 3 bases and the J gene lost 9 bases, with 19 bases spanning the gap. Germline CDR1 and CDR2: SGHNT and YYREEE (reference sequence). This CDR3 has 15 residues. These data are taken from a study of blood T cell repertoires in COVID-19. Study information: Nucleic acid was either cDNA or gDNA, and it came from T cells, B-cell-depleted T cells, or PBMCs.

The assay was immunoSEQ multiplex PCR, and TCRdb's table has in-frame clones only and misses some. The sample has roughly 280,000 clones, around 93% seen once. The receptor comes from a man aged 40-49 years who had been exposed to COVID-19. The V and J genes are TRBV5-4 and TRBJ2-4; weak D call: TRBD1 (6 bases). Material for sequencing was PBMCs or T cells enriched from blood (not recorded which). CDR3 residues: CASSSEPNRDRIQYF. The CDR3 region has the DNA TGTGCCAGCAGCTCGGAGCCCAACAGGGATCGCATTCAGTACTTC.